Listed below are T cell receptor beta chains from one sample, sequenced in a study of spatial heterogeneity in lung cancer. TCRdb redid the calling of the 5' RACE reads with MiXCR, one entry per CDR3 protein. Of some 10,000 distinct CDR3 sequences in the sample, 20% to 25% were seen once. The sequencing here drew on PBMCs, taken at follow-up. All receptors come from a male donor with early-stage non-small cell lung cancer. CDR3s include the opening cysteine and the closing phenylalanine or tryptophan. D genes are given only for firm matches. Expanded clones are given a class, and other clones once, few, many or no size at all.

V gene	D gene	J gene	clone size	CDR3 DNA	CDR3 protein
TRBV29-1	NA	TRBJ1-2	many	TGCAGCGTTGAGGCGGCAAACTATGGCTACACCTTC	CSVEAANYGYTF
TRBV28	NA	TRBJ1-2	many	TGTGCCAGCAGTTATAGAGATAACTATGGCTACACCTTC	CASSYRDNYGYTF
TRBV5-1	NA	TRBJ2-5	few	TGCGCCAGCAGCCGGACACCCCAAGAGACCCAGTACTTC	CASSRTPQETQYF
TRBV9	NA	TRBJ2-1	NA	TGTGCCAGCAGCGTTTTCGGGGCGGCTTCAAGAAATGAGCAGTTCTTC	CASSVFGAASRNEQFF
TRBV29-1	NA	TRBJ2-5	NA	TGCAGCGTTGGGCCTAGCGCTCAAGAGACCCAGTACTTC	CSVGPSAQETQYF
TRBV7-9	NA	TRBJ1-5	many	TGTGCCAGCAGCTTATGGGGGCAGGGCAATCAGCCCCAGCATTTT	CASSLWGQGNQPQHF
TRBV5-6	NA	TRBJ1-2	few	TGTGCCAGCAGCTCGGGCGGCTATGGCTACACCTTC	CASSSGGYGYTF
TRBV10-2	TRBD1	TRBJ2-5	once	TGCGCCAGCAGTACCGGACAGGTCTGGGAGACCCAGTACTTC	CASSTGQVWETQYF
TRBV9	NA	TRBJ1-3	many	TGTGCCAGCAGCGTAGCTTCTGGAATCGGAGGAAACACCATATATTTT	CASSVASGIGGNTIYF
TRBV28	TRBD2	TRBJ2-7	many	TGTGCCAGCAGTTTGCCCAGGGAGGGTCGCGAGCAGTACTTC	CASSLPREGREQYF
TRBV6-2/TRBV6-3	TRBD2	TRBJ2-7	many	TGTGCCAGCCGACCGGGAGGAGTGTACGAGCAGTACTTC	CASRPGGVYEQYF
TRBV5-1	NA	TRBJ1-5	many	TGCGCCAGCAGCTGGGGGGTAGATCAGCCCCAGCATTTT	CASSWGVDQPQHF
TRBV29-1	NA	TRBJ1-1	few	TGCAGCGCTCGGACAGCCCTTGAAGCTTTCTTT	CSARTALEAFF
TRBV7-9	NA	TRBJ1-2	many	TGTGCCAGCAGCTTAGGTAGTAGCTCTTTGCCTCTGAACTATGGCTACACCTTC	CASSLGSSSLPLNYGYTF
TRBV27	TRBD2	TRBJ2-2	many	TGTGCCAGCGGGGGGAGGGGCGCCACCGGGGAGCTGTTTTTT	CASGGRGATGELFF
TRBV5-6	TRBD2	TRBJ2-1	many	TGTGCCAGCAGCTCGAGCGGGAGTGAGCAGTTCTTC	CASSSSGSEQFF
TRBV7-2	NA	TRBJ2-7	NA	TGTGCCAGCAGCCAACAGACTGTGGGCGAGCAGTACTTC	CASSQQTVGEQYF
TRBV10-3	NA	TRBJ2-5	few	TGTGCCATCAGTGAATCCGGACTCTTAAAGGTGACCCAGTACTTC	CAISESGLLKVTQYF
TRBV7-9	TRBD1	TRBJ2-3	NA	TGTGCCAGCAGCCGGACAGGGCCGAGCACAGATACGCAGTATTTT	CASSRTGPSTDTQYF
TRBV5-1	NA	TRBJ1-4	many	TGCGCCAGCAGCTTGGCCCGCGACCCACGAAGAGCTGAAAAACTGTTTTTT	CASSLARDPRRAEKLFF
TRBV2	TRBD2	TRBJ2-2	NA	TGTGCCAGCAGTTCGTCGGGAGGGGCTATCACCGGGGAGCTGTTTTTT	CASSSSGGAITGELFF
TRBV4-1	TRBD2	TRBJ2-5	few	TGCGCCAGCAGCCGGTTCGGACTAGCTCAAGAGACCCAGTACTTC	CASSRFGLAQETQYF
TRBV7-8	NA	TRBJ2-3	NA	TGTGCCAGCAGCTCTCGAGATACGCAGTATTTT	CASSSRDTQYF
TRBV27	TRBD1	TRBJ2-3	NA	TGTGCCAGCAGTTTGGGACAGGTCACAGATACGCAGTATTTT	CASSLGQVTDTQYF
TRBV29-1	TRBD1	TRBJ2-7	medium-sized	TGCAGCGTTCCCGGACAGGGGCTTTACGAGCAGTACTTC	CSVPGQGLYEQYF
TRBV4-2	TRBD1	TRBJ2-7	many	TGTGCCAGCAGCCAAGGACAGGGAGACTACGAGCAGTACTTC	CASSQGQGDYEQYF
TRBV7-9	NA	TRBJ2-2	many	TGTGCCAGCAGCCGGACGGTAAACACCGGGGAGCTGTTTTTT	CASSRTVNTGELFF
TRBV20-1	NA	TRBJ1-6	NA	TGCAGTGCAAAAAGAACAGGGCGCAATTCACCCCTCCACTTT	CSAKRTGRNSPLHF
TRBV27	NA	TRBJ2-4	many	TGTGCCAGCAGTTTATCACGCCAGGGGAAAGACATTCAGTACTTC	CASSLSRQGKDIQYF
TRBV7-9	NA	TRBJ1-1	many	TGTGCCAGCAGCTTAGAGGGTGGGACTGAAGCTTTCTTT	CASSLEGGTEAFF
TRBV6-2/TRBV6-3	TRBD1	TRBJ2-1	NA	TGTGCCAGCAGCCAGCCGACAGGGTACCACAATGAGCAGTTCTTC	CASSQPTGYHNEQFF
TRBV7-2	TRBD2	TRBJ2-7	many	TGTGCCAGCAGCTTAGGGGGACTAGCAACGCCGTTAGAGTACTTC	CASSLGGLATPLEYF
TRBV18	TRBD2	TRBJ2-1	medium-sized	TGTGCCAGCTCATCGAGCGGGAGAGGCAATGAGCAGTTCTTC	CASSSSGRGNEQFF
TRBV4-2	NA	TRBJ1-1	many	TGTGCCAGCAGCCCCCGGGACGGCGGCCTGAACACTGAAGCTTTCTTT	CASSPRDGGLNTEAFF
TRBV9	NA	TRBJ2-3	many	TGTGCCAGCAGCGTACGCGAGGATACGCAGTATTTT	CASSVREDTQYF
TRBV7-2	NA	TRBJ2-7	NA	TGTGCCAGCAGCTCGCGACTGGGCTACGAGCAGTACTTC	CASSSRLGYEQYF
TRBV10-3	NA	TRBJ2-1	NA	TGTGCCATCAGTGACAGGGGAGAGGATGAGCAGTTCTTC	CAISDRGEDEQFF
TRBV20-1	TRBD2	TRBJ2-5	many	TGCAGTGCCCCCGGGAGCGGGGGGCTAGAGACCCAGTACTTC	CSAPGSGGLETQYF
TRBV2	NA	TRBJ1-1	many	TGTGCCAGCAGTGGAGGACTGAACACTGAAGCTTTCTTT	CASSGGLNTEAFF
TRBV7-2	TRBD2	TRBJ2-3	NA	TGTGCCAGCAGCTTAGTAACCGGGACTAGCGGCTCAGATACGCAGTATTTT	CASSLVTGTSGSDTQYF
TRBV28	NA	TRBJ1-2	few	TGTGCCAGCGCCTGGGCTAACTATGGCTACACCTTC	CASAWANYGYTF
TRBV5-1	TRBD1	TRBJ2-5	many	TGCGCCAGCAGCCCGACAGGGAAAGAGACCCAGTACTTC	CASSPTGKETQYF
TRBV20-1	NA	TRBJ1-6	NA	TGCAGTGCTAGTCGGGCAGGGGAGACCTATAATTCACCCCTCCACTTT	CSASRAGETYNSPLHF
TRBV12-3/TRBV12-4	NA	TRBJ2-1	many	TGTGCCAGCAGTTTAGGGGGGCCCCTCTACAATGAGCAGTTCTTC	CASSLGGPLYNEQFF
TRBV7-2	NA	TRBJ2-1	few	TGTGCCAGCAGCTTAATGACGGACCTCACCGAGCAGTTCTTC	CASSLMTDLTEQFF
TRBV7-2	NA	TRBJ2-7	many	TGTGCCAGCAGCTTAGGTCAGGGAGTAGAGTACGAGCAGTACTTC	CASSLGQGVEYEQYF
TRBV2	NA	TRBJ2-1	many	TGTGCCAGCAGTGAAAGTCAGGATGAGCAGTTCTTC	CASSESQDEQFF
TRBV20-1	TRBD2	TRBJ2-7	once	TGCAATGGAAAGCGGGGGGCCTCCTACGAGCAGTACTTC	CNGKRGASYEQYF